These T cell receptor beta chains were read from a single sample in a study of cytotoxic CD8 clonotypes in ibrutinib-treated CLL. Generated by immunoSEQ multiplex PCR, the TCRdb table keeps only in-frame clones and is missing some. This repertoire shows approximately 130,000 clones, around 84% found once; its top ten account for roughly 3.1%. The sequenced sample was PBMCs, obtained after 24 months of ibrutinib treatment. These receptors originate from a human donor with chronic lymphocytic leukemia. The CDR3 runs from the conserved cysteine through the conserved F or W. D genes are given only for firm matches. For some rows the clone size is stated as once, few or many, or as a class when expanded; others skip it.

CDR3aa: CASSWPTGSGNTIYF
CDR3nt: TGTGCCAGCAGCTGGCCGACAGGGTCTGGAAACACCATATATTTT
v_gene: TRBV5-6
d_gene: TRBD1
abundance: -
j_gene: TRBJ1-3

CDR3aa: CASSQDRGGQAFF
CDR3nt: TGCGCCAGCAGCCAAGATCGGGGGGGGCAGGCTTTCTTT
v_gene: TRBV4-3
d_gene: -
abundance: -
j_gene: TRBJ1-1

CDR3aa: CASSVGSGAGGNTIYF
CDR3nt: TGTGCCAGCAGCGTAGGGAGCGGTGCGGGGGGAAACACCATATATTTT
v_gene: TRBV9
d_gene: -
abundance: -
j_gene: TRBJ1-3

CDR3aa: CASSQDLINSYNSPLHF
CDR3nt: TGCGCCAGCAGCCAAGATTTGATTAACTCCTATAATTCACCCCTCCACTTT
v_gene: TRBV4-3
d_gene: -
abundance: -
j_gene: TRBJ1-6

CDR3aa: CASSQVHAGGSSYNEQFF
CDR3nt: TGCGCCAGCAGCCAAGTTCATGCGGGGGGGAGCTCCTACAATGAGCAGTTCTTC
v_gene: TRBV4-1
d_gene: TRBD2
abundance: -
j_gene: TRBJ2-1

CDR3aa: CASSFPGTGDYGYTF
CDR3nt: TGTGCCAGTAGTTTCCCCGGGACAGGGGATTATGGCTACACCTTC
v_gene: TRBV19
d_gene: TRBD1
abundance: -
j_gene: TRBJ1-2

CDR3aa: CASSYRGQGDQPQHF
CDR3nt: TGTGCCAGCAGTTACCGGGGACAGGGCGATCAGCCCCAGCATTTT
v_gene: TRBV6-6
d_gene: TRBD1
abundance: few
j_gene: TRBJ1-5

CDR3aa: CASSQQGFSYGYTF
CDR3nt: TGTGCCAGCAGTCAGCAGGGTTTTAGCTATGGCTACACCTTC
v_gene: TRBV2
d_gene: -
abundance: few
j_gene: TRBJ1-2

CDR3aa: CASSMPPPADTQYF
CDR3nt: TGTGCCAGTAGTATGCCCCCCCCCGCAGATACGCAGTATTTT
v_gene: TRBV19
d_gene: -
abundance: -
j_gene: TRBJ2-3

CDR3aa: CASSVDGVDTQYF
CDR3nt: TGTGCCAGCAGTGTAGACGGGGTGGATACGCAGTATTTT
v_gene: TRBV2
d_gene: -
abundance: -
j_gene: TRBJ2-3

CDR3aa: CAISRTESGANVLTF
CDR3nt: TGTGCCATCAGCCGGACAGAGTCTGGGGCCAACGTCCTGACTTTC
v_gene: TRBV10-3
d_gene: -
abundance: -
j_gene: TRBJ2-6

CDR3aa: CASSQGPSNGQFF
CDR3nt: TGTGCCAGCAGCCAGGGGCCCTCCAATGGGCAGTTCTTC
v_gene: TRBV6-6
d_gene: -
abundance: -
j_gene: TRBJ2-1

CDR3aa: CASSSSVRYEQYF
CDR3nt: TGTGCCAGCAGCTCCTCAGTGAGGTACGAGCAGTACTTC
v_gene: TRBV7-3
d_gene: -
abundance: -
j_gene: TRBJ2-7

CDR3aa: CASSIVGTGNSPLHF
CDR3nt: TGTGCCAGTAGTATAGTTGGGACAGGGAATTCACCCCTCCACTTT
v_gene: TRBV19
d_gene: TRBD1
abundance: -
j_gene: TRBJ1-6

CDR3aa: CASSGTPHYEQYF
CDR3nt: TGTGCCAGTAGCGGGACACCCCACTACGAGCAGTACTTC
v_gene: TRBV19
d_gene: -
abundance: -
j_gene: TRBJ2-7

CDR3aa: CASSYPGTGSPLHF
CDR3nt: TGTGCCAGCAGTTACCCTGGGACAGGTTCACCCCTCCACTTT
v_gene: TRBV6-6
d_gene: TRBD1
abundance: -
j_gene: TRBJ1-6

CDR3aa: CAWSRQGGNEKLFF
CDR3nt: TGTGCCTGGAGTCGACAGGGGGGGAATGAAAAACTGTTTTTT
v_gene: TRBV30
d_gene: TRBD1
abundance: -
j_gene: TRBJ1-4

CDR3aa: CASSSGGDLAQYF
CDR3nt: TGTGCCAGCAGCTCCGGTGGGGACCTGGCGCAGTACTTC
v_gene: TRBV5-4
d_gene: -
abundance: -
j_gene: TRBJ2-7

CDR3aa: CASSSRGQLKLFF
CDR3nt: TGTGCCAGCAGTTCAAGAGGACAATTAAAACTGTTTTTT
v_gene: TRBV6-5
d_gene: -
abundance: -
j_gene: TRBJ1-4

CDR3aa: CASSYSSTGAGELFF
CDR3nt: TGTGCCAGCAGTTACTCGAGTACGGGGGCCGGGGAGCTGTTTTTT
v_gene: TRBV6-5
d_gene: -
abundance: -
j_gene: TRBJ2-2

CDR3aa: CATAKGQGERSPLHF
CDR3nt: TGTGCCACCGCTAAGGGACAGGGGGAACGGTCACCCCTCCACTTT
v_gene: TRBV10-3
d_gene: TRBD1
abundance: few
j_gene: TRBJ1-6

CDR3aa: CASSQDLLALGSPLHF
CDR3nt: TGCGCCAGCAGCCAAGACCTCCTTGCCCTAGGGTCACCCCTCCACTTT
v_gene: TRBV4-1
d_gene: -
abundance: -
j_gene: TRBJ1-6

CDR3aa: CASSEGGSPYEQYF
CDR3nt: TGCGCCAGCAGTGAGGGGGGGTCCCCCTACGAGCAGTACTTC
v_gene: TRBV10-2
d_gene: -
abundance: -
j_gene: TRBJ2-7

CDR3aa: CASSQEFRPMGHEQYF
CDR3nt: TGCGCCAGCAGCCAAGAGTTTAGGCCCATGGGACACGAGCAGTACTTC
v_gene: TRBV4-3
d_gene: -
abundance: -
j_gene: TRBJ2-7

CDR3aa: CASSLDANPTDGYTF
CDR3nt: TGTGCCAGCAGCTTAGACGCAAACCCAACGGATGGCTACACCTTC
v_gene: TRBV7-6
d_gene: -
abundance: -
j_gene: TRBJ1-2

CDR3aa: CASSLFIGDMNTEAFF
CDR3nt: TGTGCCAGCAGCTTATTCATTGGGGATATGAACACTGAAGCTTTCTTT
v_gene: TRBV7-2
d_gene: -
abundance: once
j_gene: TRBJ1-1

CDR3aa: CASSQDLGVRTGELFF
CDR3nt: TGCGCCAGCAGCCAAGATCTCGGGGTCAGGACCGGGGAGCTGTTTTTT
v_gene: TRBV4-3
d_gene: -
abundance: -
j_gene: TRBJ2-2

CDR3aa: CASSISPWRFPYEQYF
CDR3nt: TGTGCCAGCAGTATCTCCCCATGGAGATTCCCCTACGAGCAGTACTTC
v_gene: TRBV28
d_gene: -
abundance: -
j_gene: TRBJ2-7

CDR3aa: CASSLSRQGGETQYF
CDR3nt: TGTGCCAGCAGCTTATCGCGGCAGGGCGGAGAGACCCAGTACTTC
v_gene: TRBV7-2
d_gene: -
abundance: -
j_gene: TRBJ2-5

CDR3aa: CASSGTANNSPLHF
CDR3nt: TGTGCCAGCAGCGGGACAGCTAATAATTCACCCCTCCACTTT
v_gene: TRBV16
d_gene: TRBD1
abundance: -
j_gene: TRBJ1-6

CDR3aa: CASSLPDGVDSPLHF
CDR3nt: TGTGCCAGCAGCTTACCAGACGGCGTCGATTCACCCCTCCACTTT
v_gene: TRBV11-1
d_gene: -
abundance: -
j_gene: TRBJ1-6

CDR3aa: CASSLSSGQVPGYTF
CDR3nt: TGTGCCAGCAGCTTATCGTCTGGACAGGTTCCTGGCTACACCTTC
v_gene: TRBV5-6
d_gene: TRBD1
abundance: -
j_gene: TRBJ1-2

CDR3aa: CASRPGQGGNTQYF
CDR3nt: TGTGCCAGCAGGCCAGGACAGGGGGGCAATACGCAGTATTTT
v_gene: TRBV7-2
d_gene: TRBD1
abundance: once
j_gene: TRBJ2-3

CDR3aa: CASSLSLPDTQYF
CDR3nt: TGTGCCAGCAGTTTATCCCTGCCAGATACGCAGTATTTT
v_gene: TRBV27
d_gene: -
abundance: -
j_gene: TRBJ2-3

CDR3aa: CAWRRPGTNTGELFF
CDR3nt: TGTGCCTGGAGGAGGCCAGGGACGAACACCGGGGAGCTGTTTTTT
v_gene: TRBV30
d_gene: -
abundance: -
j_gene: TRBJ2-2

CDR3aa: CASSNQDRAYNEQFF
CDR3nt: TGTGCCAGCAGCAACCAAGACAGGGCCTACAATGAGCAGTTCTTC
v_gene: TRBV28
d_gene: TRBD1
abundance: once
j_gene: TRBJ2-1

CDR3aa: CASSQDSGLRETQYF
CDR3nt: TGCGCCAGCAGCCAAGATTCTGGATTACGAGAGACCCAGTACTTC
v_gene: TRBV4-3
d_gene: -
abundance: -
j_gene: TRBJ2-5

CDR3aa: CASSRCEQYF
CDR3nt: TGTGCCAGCAGCCGTTGCGAGCAGTACTTC
v_gene: TRBV7-4
d_gene: -
abundance: -
j_gene: TRBJ2-7

CDR3aa: CASSPRDERKGYTF
CDR3nt: TGTGCCAGCTCACCGCGGGACGAACGGAAAGGCTACACCTTC
v_gene: TRBV18
d_gene: -
abundance: -
j_gene: TRBJ1-2

CDR3aa: CASSEELAGVYEQYF
CDR3nt: TGTGCCAGCAGCGAAGAACTAGCGGGGGTCTACGAGCAGTACTTC
v_gene: TRBV5-4
d_gene: TRBD2
abundance: -
j_gene: TRBJ2-7